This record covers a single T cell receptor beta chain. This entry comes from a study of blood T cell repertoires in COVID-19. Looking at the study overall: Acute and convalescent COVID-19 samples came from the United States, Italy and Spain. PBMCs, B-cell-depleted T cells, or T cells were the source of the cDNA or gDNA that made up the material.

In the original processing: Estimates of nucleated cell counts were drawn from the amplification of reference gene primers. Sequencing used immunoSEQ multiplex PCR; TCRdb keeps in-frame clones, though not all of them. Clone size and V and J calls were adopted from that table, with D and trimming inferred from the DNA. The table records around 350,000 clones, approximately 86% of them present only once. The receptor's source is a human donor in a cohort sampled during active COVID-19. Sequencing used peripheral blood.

The CDR3 protein is CASRLIDRNTEAFF. The DNA for the CDR3 is TGTGCCAGTAGGCTTATAGACAGGAACACTGAAGCTTTCTTT. The chain employs TRBV19 and TRBJ1-1; maybe TRBD1 (5 bases). V was trimmed by 6 bases and J by 1 base, leaving 12 bases between them. This CDR3 has 14 residues. Per germline, CDR1 LNHDA and CDR2 SQIVND (reference sequence).